This TCR beta chain comes out of a study of blood T cell repertoires in COVID-19. Produced via immunoSEQ multiplex PCR; TCRdb's table is partial and in-frame only. This sample has around 200,000 clones; just under 90% occur once, and the top ten carry about 1.3%. Germline lookup yields CDR1 SGHRS and CDR2 YFSETQ. Trimming shortened V by 1 base and J by 4 bases, and 12 bases separated the two germline ends. The CDR3 contains 15 residues. This clone is a singleton in its sample. Participants were aged 18 to 89 years, lived in about 26 US areas, and enrolled virtually. Sequenced sample: PBMCs or T cells enriched from blood (not recorded which). This sequence was found in a man aged 25-40 years who had recovered from COVID-19. The genes are TRBV5-1 and TRBJ2-1, with TRBD1 as a possible D gene (5 bases). CDR3 in DNA: TGCGCCAGCAGCTTGACGCAGGGCCTATACAATGAGCAGTTCTTC. This gives the protein CASSLTQGLYNEQFF.